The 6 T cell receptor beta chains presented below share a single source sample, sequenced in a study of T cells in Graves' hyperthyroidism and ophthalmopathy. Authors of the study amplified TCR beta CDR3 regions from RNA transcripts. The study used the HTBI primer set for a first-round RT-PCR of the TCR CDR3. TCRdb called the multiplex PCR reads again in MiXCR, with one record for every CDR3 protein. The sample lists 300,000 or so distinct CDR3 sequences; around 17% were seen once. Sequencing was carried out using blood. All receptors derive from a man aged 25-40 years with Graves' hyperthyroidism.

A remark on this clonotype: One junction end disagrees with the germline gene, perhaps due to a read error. CDR3 amino acids: CASSLVTGLLNTEAFF. The CDR3 DNA is TGTGCCAGCAGCTTGGTTACAGGGCTACTGAACACTGAAGCTTTCTTC. The V gene is TRBV5-1, the J gene TRBJ1-1; D is possibly TRBD1 (6 bases). Germline values: CDR1 SGHRS, CDR2 YFSETQ. The CDR3 loop spans 16 amino acids.

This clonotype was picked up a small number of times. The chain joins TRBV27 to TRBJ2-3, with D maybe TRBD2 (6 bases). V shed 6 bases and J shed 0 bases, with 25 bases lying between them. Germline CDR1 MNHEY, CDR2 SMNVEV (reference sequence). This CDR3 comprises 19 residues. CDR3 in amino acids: CASRHRPGGYLYSTDTQYF. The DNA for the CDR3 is TGTGCCAGCAGACATCGACCCGGGGGATACTTATATAGCACAGATACGCAGTATTTT.

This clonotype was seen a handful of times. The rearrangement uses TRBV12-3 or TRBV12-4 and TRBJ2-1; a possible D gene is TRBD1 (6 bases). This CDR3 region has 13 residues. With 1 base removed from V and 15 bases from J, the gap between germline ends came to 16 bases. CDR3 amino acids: CASSLEQGRPLFF. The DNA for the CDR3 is TGTGCCAGCAGTTTAGAACAGGGCCGCCCCCTGTTCTTC.

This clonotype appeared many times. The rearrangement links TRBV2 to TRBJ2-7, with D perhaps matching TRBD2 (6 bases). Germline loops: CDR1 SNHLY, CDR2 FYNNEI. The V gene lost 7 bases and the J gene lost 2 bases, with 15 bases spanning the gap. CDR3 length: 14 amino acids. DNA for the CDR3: TGTGCCAGCAATAGAGCGGGCCCTGCCTACGAGCAGTACTTC. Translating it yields CASNRAGPAYEQYF. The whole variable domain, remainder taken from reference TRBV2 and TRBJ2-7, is EPEVTQTPSHQVTQMGQEVILRCVPISNHLYFYWYRQILGQKVEFLVSFYNNEISEKSEIFDDQFSVERPDGSNFTLKIRSTKLEDSAMYFCASNRAGPAYEQYFGPGTRLTVT.

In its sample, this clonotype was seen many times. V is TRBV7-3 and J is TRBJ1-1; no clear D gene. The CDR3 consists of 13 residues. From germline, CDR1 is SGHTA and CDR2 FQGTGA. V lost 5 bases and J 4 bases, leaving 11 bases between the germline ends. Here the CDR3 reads CASSTTGSTEAFF. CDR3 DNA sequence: TGTGCCAGCAGCACAACGGGGAGCACTGAAGCTTTCTTT. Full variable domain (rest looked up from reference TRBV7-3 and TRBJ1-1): GAGVSQTPSNKVTEKGKYVELRCDPISGHTALYWYRQSLGQGPEFLIYFQGTGAADDSGLPNDRFFAVRPEGSVSTLKIQRTERGDSAVYLCASSTTGSTEAFFGQGTRLTVV.

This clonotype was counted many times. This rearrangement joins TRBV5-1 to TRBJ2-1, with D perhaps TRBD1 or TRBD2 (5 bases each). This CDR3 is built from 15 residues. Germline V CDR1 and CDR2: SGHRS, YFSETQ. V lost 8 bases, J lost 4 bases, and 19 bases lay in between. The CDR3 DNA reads TGCGCCAGTACGAGAGGGACCGAATTATACAATGAGCAGTTCTTC. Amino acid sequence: CASTRGTELYNEQFF.